These T cell receptor beta chains were read from a single sample in a study of CD8 T cells in ankylosing spondylitis. TCRdb recomputed calls from the 5' RACE reads with MiXCR, one row per CDR3 protein. The data show under 850,000 distinct CDR3 sequences, under 20% seen once. The sequenced material came from blood, either unsorted or a sorted T cell fraction (not recorded which). Receptor source: a male donor with ankylosing spondylitis. CDR3s include the opening cysteine and the closing phenylalanine or tryptophan. A D gene is named only where the DNA matches it firmly. Clone size appears in some rows only: once, few, many, or a class for an expanded clone.

clone_size	v_call	j_call	d_call	cdr3_aa	cdr3_nt
few	TRBV5-1	TRBJ2-1	TRBD2	CASSQTPAGGSYNEQFF	TGCGCCAGCAGCCAAACCCCGGCGGGAGGGTCATACAATGAGCAGTTCTTC
.	TRBV2	TRBJ1-3	.	CASSPGRAASGNTIYF	TGTGCCAGCAGCCCCGGTAGGGCGGCCAGTGGAAACACCATATATTTT
few	TRBV12-3/TRBV12-4	TRBJ1-1	.	CASSLFSGGNTEAFF	TGTGCCAGCAGTTTATTTTCGGGGGGGAACACTGAAGCTTTCTTT
.	TRBV7-9	TRBJ2-7	.	CASSGWERTYEQYF	TGTGCCAGCAGCGGCTGGGAGCGGACCTACGAGCAGTACTTC
few	TRBV2	TRBJ1-2	.	CASSFEYGYTF	TGTGCCAGCAGTTTTGAGTATGGCTACACCTTC
few	TRBV7-2	TRBJ2-7	TRBD2	CASRAGGLHEQYF	TGTGCCAGCAGAGCGGGAGGGCTCCACGAGCAGTACTTC
.	TRBV10-3	TRBJ1-1	.	CAISDFSGGTEAFF	TGTGCCATCAGTGATTTCTCGGGAGGGACTGAAGCTTTCTTT
.	TRBV28	TRBJ2-7	.	CASNSGFRVSDF	TGTGCCAGCAATTCCGGCTTTAGGGTATCAGACTTC
few	TRBV27	TRBJ2-7	TRBD1	CASSLTGGAIYEQYF	TGTGCCAGCAGTCTAACAGGGGGCGCGATCTACGAGCAGTACTTC
many	TRBV4-3	TRBJ2-5	.	CASSQDRVQETQYF	TGCGCCAGCAGCCAAGACAGGGTACAAGAGACCCAGTACTTC
.	TRBV12-3/TRBV12-4	TRBJ2-3	.	CASSLYRVTQYF	TGTGCCAGCAGTTTATATAGAGTTACGCAGTATTTT
few	TRBV4-1	TRBJ1-1	.	CASSQEGRRQGSFF	TGCGCCAGCAGCCAAGAGGGTAGGCGGCAGGGTAGTTTCTTT
few	TRBV5-1	TRBJ2-2	.	CASSQGSNTGELFF	TGCGCCAGTTCACAGGGCTCGAACACCGGGGAGCTGTTTTTT
.	TRBV9	TRBJ2-5	.	CASSARGPGETGETQYF	TGTGCCAGCAGCGCCCGAGGCCCGGGCGAGACAGGCGAGACCCAGTACTTC
.	TRBV5-1	TRBJ2-4	.	CASSLADRGRNIQYF	TGCGCCAGCAGCTTGGCGGACCGGGGGAGAAACATTCAGTACTTC
.	TRBV5-1	TRBJ1-1	.	CASSGGVKMNTEAFF	TGCGCCAGCAGTGGGGGGGTGAAGATGAACACTGAAGCTTTCTTT
few	TRBV6-5	TRBJ2-5	TRBD2	CASSYTSGREETQYF	TGTGCCAGCAGTTATACTAGCGGGAGAGAAGAGACCCAGTACTTC
.	TRBV20-1	TRBJ1-3	.	CSAGPGAGYGNTIYF	TGCAGTGCGGGTCCCGGGGCGGGATACGGAAACACCATATATTTT
few	TRBV29-1	TRBJ1-1	.	CSVDMGPTTTEAFF	TGCAGCGTTGATATGGGCCCCACCACCACTGAAGCTTTCTTT
few	TRBV27	TRBJ2-1	.	CASSEGTGGDEQFF	TGTGCCAGCAGTGAAGGGACTGGAGGGGATGAGCAGTTCTTC
few	TRBV12-3/TRBV12-4	TRBJ2-7	.	CASSLVLGVEYEQYF	TGTGCCAGCAGTTTAGTCCTGGGGGTTGAGTACGAGCAGTACTTC
.	TRBV12-3/TRBV12-4	TRBJ2-1	TRBD1	CASSLWDRGNEQFF	TGTGCCAGCAGTTTGTGGGACAGGGGTAATGAGCAGTTCTTC
.	TRBV12-3/TRBV12-4	TRBJ2-1	TRBD2	CASSATSGGLTWEQFF	TGTGCCAGCAGTGCGACTAGCGGGGGGCTCACATGGGAGCAGTTCTTC
few	TRBV6-2/TRBV6-3	TRBJ2-1	.	CASSYSYEQFF	TGTGCCAGCAGTTACTCCTATGAGCAGTTCTTC
.	TRBV20-1	TRBJ2-7	.	CSAENRARSSYEQYF	TGCAGTGCTGAGAACAGGGCTAGGAGCTCCTACGAGCAGTACTTC
.	TRBV12-3/TRBV12-4	TRBJ2-1	.	CASSAPNSYNEQFF	TGTGCCAGCAGTGCGCCAAACTCCTACAATGAGCAGTTCTTC
few	TRBV6-1	TRBJ2-2	TRBD2	CASSTTSGGTGELFF	TGTGCCAGCAGTACAACTAGCGGGGGCACCGGGGAGCTGTTTTTT
few	TRBV18	TRBJ1-3	.	CASQGNTIYF	TGTGCCAGCCAGGGAAACACCATATATTTT
.	TRBV4-3	TRBJ2-1	.	CASSQYVSSYNEQFF	TGCGCCAGCAGCCAGTACGTAAGCTCCTACAATGAGCAGTTCTTC
many	TRBV12-3/TRBV12-4	TRBJ1-5	.	CASSLSGVQPQHF	TGTGCCAGCAGTTTATCAGGGGTTCAGCCCCAGCATTTT
.	TRBV4-1	TRBJ2-7	.	CASSPDSRSYEQYF	TGCGCCAGCAGCCCAGACAGCCGCTCCTACGAGCAGTACTTC
many	TRBV5-1	TRBJ2-7	TRBD1	CASSLVPGQDYEQYF	TGCGCCAGCAGCTTGGTACCTGGACAGGACTACGAGCAGTACTTC
.	TRBV7-8	TRBJ2-7	.	CASSPPGQVSEQYF	TGTGCCAGCAGCCCCCCGGGACAAGTTTCCGAGCAGTACTTC
many	TRBV15	TRBJ2-2	TRBD1	CATSPGTGYTGELFF	TGTGCCACCAGTCCCGGGACAGGGTACACCGGGGAGCTGTTTTTT
.	TRBV6-5	TRBJ1-2	TRBD1	CASSYDRGQFYGYTF	TGTGCCAGCAGTTACGACCGGGGACAGTTCTATGGCTACACCTTC
few	TRBV29-1	TRBJ2-7	.	CSVVISYEQYF	TGCAGCGTTGTGATCTCCTACGAGCAGTACTTC
few	TRBV12-3/TRBV12-4	TRBJ2-4	TRBD1	CASSLGPDRGEAKNIQYF	TGTGCCAGCAGTTTAGGTCCGGACAGGGGAGAAGCCAAAAACATTCAGTACTTC
few	TRBV4-3	TRBJ2-2	TRBD1	CASSPLGTEAGELFF	TGCGCCAGCAGCCCCCTAGGGACAGAGGCCGGGGAGCTGTTTTTT
few	TRBV28	TRBJ2-7	.	CASSTQEAGQPNLLPYEQYF	TGTGCCAGCAGTACCCAGGAAGCGGGACAGCCCAACCTATTACCCTACGAGCAGTACTTC
.	TRBV3-1	TRBJ2-1	TRBD2	CASSQDVPSGVYNEQFF	TGTGCCAGCAGCCAAGATGTTCCTAGCGGGGTCTACAATGAGCAGTTCTTC
few	TRBV6-5	TRBJ1-3	TRBD1	CASSYSGTARNTIYF	TGTGCCAGCAGTTACTCCGGGACAGCCAGAAACACCATATATTTT
.	TRBV27	TRBJ2-7	.	CASSLTGRYEQYF	TGTGCCAGCAGTCTAACGGGACGGTACGAGCAGTACTTC
many	TRBV7-2	TRBJ2-1	TRBD2	CASSQLANSYNEQFF	TGTGCCAGCAGCCAACTAGCGAACTCCTACAATGAGCAGTTCTTC
many	TRBV6-2/TRBV6-3	TRBJ1-5	.	CASSHWGRSNQPQHF	TGTGCCAGCAGTCACTGGGGTAGAAGCAATCAGCCCCAGCATTTT
.	TRBV4-1	TRBJ1-1	.	CASSHVMTGNTEAFF	TGCGCCAGCAGCCACGTAATGACAGGGAACACTGAAGCTTTCTTT
few	TRBV29-1	TRBJ2-7	TRBD1	CSVRTGTSYEQYF	TGCAGCGTTAGGACAGGGACCTCCTACGAGCAGTACTTC
.	TRBV29-1	TRBJ2-1	.	CSVEVDYNEQFF	TGCAGCGTTGAAGTGGATTACAATGAGCAGTTCTTC
.	TRBV5-1	TRBJ2-5	.	CASSLEGVGAGSHQETQYF	TGCGCCAGCAGCTTGGAAGGGGTGGGGGCAGGGAGCCACCAAGAGACCCAGTACTTC
.	TRBV2	TRBJ2-1	TRBD1	CASRGGQGYRSEQFF	TGTGCCAGCAGGGGGGGACAGGGGTATAGGAGTGAGCAGTTCTTC
.	TRBV30	TRBJ1-5	.	CAWSLGSNQPQHF	TGTGCCTGGAGTTTAGGGAGCAATCAGCCCCAGCATTTT
.	TRBV2	TRBJ2-3	.	CASRTITDTQYF	TGTGCCAGCAGAACAATCACAGATACGCAGTATTTT
.	TRBV10-3	TRBJ2-1	.	CAISETGSREQFF	TGTGCCATCAGTGAAACAGGGTCGAGGGAGCAGTTCTTC
.	TRBV4-3	TRBJ2-1	TRBD1	CASSQESVGTGAYSYNEQFF	TGCGCCAGCAGCCAAGAATCGGTCGGGACAGGGGCTTACTCCTACAATGAGCAGTTCTTC
few	TRBV3-1	TRBJ1-5	.	CASSQGRLRKDDSNQPQHF	TGTGCCAGCAGCCAAGGTCGGTTACGGAAGGATGATAGCAATCAGCCCCAGCATTTT
many	TRBV5-1	TRBJ2-1	.	CASSPAGDEQFF	TGCGCCAGCAGCCCAGCAGGGGATGAGCAGTTCTTC
few	TRBV13	TRBJ2-5	TRBD2	CASSLIMAGGPQETQYF	TGTGCCAGCAGCTTAATAATGGCGGGGGGGCCACAAGAGACCCAGTACTTC
many	TRBV29-1	TRBJ2-7	.	CSVEDRDYEQYF	TGCAGCGTTGAAGACAGGGATTACGAGCAGTACTTC